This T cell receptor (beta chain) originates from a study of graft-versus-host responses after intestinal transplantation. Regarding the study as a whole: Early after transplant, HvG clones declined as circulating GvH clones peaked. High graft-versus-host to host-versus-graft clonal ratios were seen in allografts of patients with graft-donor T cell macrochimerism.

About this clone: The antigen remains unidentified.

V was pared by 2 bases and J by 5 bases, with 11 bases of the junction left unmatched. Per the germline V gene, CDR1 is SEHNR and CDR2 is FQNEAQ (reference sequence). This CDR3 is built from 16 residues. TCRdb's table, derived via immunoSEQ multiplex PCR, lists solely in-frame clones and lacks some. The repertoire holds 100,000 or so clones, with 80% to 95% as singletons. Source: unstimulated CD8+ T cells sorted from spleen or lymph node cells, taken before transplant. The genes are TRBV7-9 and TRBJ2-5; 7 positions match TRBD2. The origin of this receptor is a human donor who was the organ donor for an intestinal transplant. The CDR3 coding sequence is TGTGCCAGCAGCTTATCCCCGGGGAGGGGCGCGGAGACCCAGTACTTC. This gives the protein CASSLSPGRGAETQYF. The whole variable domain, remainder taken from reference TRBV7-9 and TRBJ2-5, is DTGVSQNPRHKITKRGQNVTFRCDPISEHNRLYWYRQTLGQGPEFLTYFQNEAQLEKSRLLSDRFSAERPKGSFSTLEIQRTEQGDSAMYLCASSLSPGRGAETQYFGPGTRLLVL.